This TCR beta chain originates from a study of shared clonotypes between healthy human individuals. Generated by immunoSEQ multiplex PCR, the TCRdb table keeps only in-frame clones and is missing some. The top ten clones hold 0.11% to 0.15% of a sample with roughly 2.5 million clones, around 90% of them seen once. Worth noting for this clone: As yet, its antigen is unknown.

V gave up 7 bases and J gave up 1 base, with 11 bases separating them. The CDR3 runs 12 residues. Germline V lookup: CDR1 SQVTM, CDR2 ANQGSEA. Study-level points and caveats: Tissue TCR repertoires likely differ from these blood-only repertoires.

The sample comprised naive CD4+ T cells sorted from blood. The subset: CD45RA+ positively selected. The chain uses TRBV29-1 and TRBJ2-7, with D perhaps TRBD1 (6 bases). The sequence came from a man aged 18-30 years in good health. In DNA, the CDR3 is TGCAGCGCCCAAAGGGGGTCCTACGAGCAGTACTTC. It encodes CSAQRGSYEQYF.